This T cell receptor (beta chain) was sequenced during a study of T cell responses to AZD1222 COVID-19 vaccine. General observations from the study: Donors in the cohort were predominantly white British and more often female, and clonal diversity was possibly underestimated. Among those given AZD1222, only five to seven were seropositive at baseline. Samples come after the peak T cell response, not at day 14. Reports say nearly half of spike-specific TCRs go after unmutated variant regions.

Here immunoSEQ multiplex PCR was the method, and the copy in TCRdb shows in-frame clones only, minus some. This table has 150,000 to 200,000 clones, around 90% appearing once. A remark on this clone: Its target is not known.

Trimming pared 6 bases from V and 0 bases from J, leaving 6 bases between. The CDR3 spans 12 residues. The receptor was derived from an adult who received the AZD1222 COVID-19 vaccine. The input for sequencing was peripheral blood, taken 28 days after the second AZD1222 dose. This chain connects TRBV12-3 or TRBV12-4 to TRBJ2-7; D is unresolved. For the CDR3, the DNA is TGTGCCAGCAGACACAGCTCCTACGAGCAGTACTTC. The encoded protein is CASRHSSYEQYF.